These 15 T cell receptor beta chains were all obtained from the same sample, sequenced in a study of blood T cells in healthy people across ages. Combining a sample-barcoded 5' primer with a J-beta primer mix, a second PCR ran for roughly 7 to 12 cycles. TCRdb reprocessed the 5' RACE reads via MiXCR and lists one record per CDR3 protein. The sample includes some 1.5 million distinct CDR3 sequences, approximately 28% seen only once; the top ten take 7.7%. The material sequenced was blood. These receptor sequences come from a woman in her 30s in good health.

This clonotype was observed many times. CDR3 sequence reads: CSAQIRGSSYEQYF. DNA of the CDR3: TGCAGTGCCCAGATTAGGGGATCCTCCTACGAGCAGTACTTC. The V gene is TRBV20-1, the J gene TRBJ2-7; a weak D match, TRBD1 (5 bases). Germline CDR1 is DFQATT and CDR2 is SNEGSKA (reference sequence). There are 14 residues in the CDR3. V shed 6 bases and J shed 0 bases, with 15 bases lying between them.

This clonotype was recorded at least ten times. This chain links TRBV29-1 with TRBJ2-3; D uncertain. V was shortened by 7 bases and J by 6 bases, with 8 bases between the two germline ends. CDR1 and CDR2 from the germline V gene are SQVTM and ANQGSEA. The CDR3 sequence is 10 residues long. The CDR3 region has the DNA TGCAGCGCAGCCTGGGATACGCAGTATTTT. It translates to CSAAWDTQYF.

This clonotype was seen at least ten times. The rearrangement uses TRBV29-1 and TRBJ2-5, with D perhaps TRBD1 (6 bases). This CDR3 contains 12 residues. Trimming stripped 6 bases from V and 4 bases from J, with 12 bases between. CDR1 is SQVTM, CDR2 ANQGSEA, per germline. CDR3: CSVPTRGETQYF. CDR3 coding DNA: TGCAGCGTCCCAACCAGGGGAGAGACCCAGTACTTC.

This chain joins TRBV5-5 and TRBJ1-1, with 7 positions matching TRBD1. V lost 8 bases, J lost 6 bases, and 10 bases stayed unmatched. Germline CDR1 SGHKS, CDR2 YYEKEE (reference sequence). The CDR3 covers 13 residues. CDR3 region: CASSIGTASEAFF. CDR3 bases: TGTGCCAGTAGCATCGGGACAGCCTCTGAAGCTTTCTTT. The full variable domain, its missing parts supplied by reference TRBV5-5 and TRBJ1-1, is DAGVTQSPTHLIKTRGQQVTLRCSPISGHKSVSWYQQVLGQGPQFIFQYYEKEERGRGNFPDRFSARQFPNYSSELNVNALLLGDSALYLCASSIGTASEAFFGQGTRLTVV.

V usage is TRBV7-9 and J usage is TRBJ2-4; 9 bases agree with TRBD1. CDR1 and CDR2 from the germline V gene are SEHNR and FQNEAQ (reference sequence). V shed 5 bases and J 9 bases; nucleotides not matched to a gene: 5. The length of the CDR3 is 13 residues. CDR3 amino acids: CASSQGTGFIQYF. Written as DNA, the CDR3 is TGTGCCAGCAGCCAAGGGACAGGGTTCATTCAGTACTTC.

Worth noting for this clonotype: A read error may explain this, as a much larger clone is one base away. The chain recombines TRBV29-1 with TRBJ2-1, with 9 bases identical to TRBD2. Germline assignment: CDR1 SQVTM and CDR2 ANQGSEA. There are 15 residues in the CDR3. In nucleotides, the CDR3 is TGCAGCGTTAAACCTCGACTAGCGGCCTACAATGAGCTGTTCTTC. It specifies CSVKPRLAAYNELFF.

This clonotype was picked up a small number of times. The gene calls are TRBV25-1 and TRBJ2-3; D unresolved. This CDR3 has 13 residues. V gave up 4 bases and J gave up 2 bases, with 7 bases separating them. Germline-derived CDR1 and CDR2 are MGHDK and SYGVNS. CDR3: CASSVKFTDTQYF. For the CDR3, the DNA is TGTGCCAGCAGTGTTAAGTTCACAGATACGCAGTATTTT.

The chain carries TRBV7-2 and TRBJ2-4; D not resolved. The CDR3 has 12 residues. V lost 5 bases, J lost 12 bases, and 14 bases lay in between. Germline assignment: CDR1 SGHTA and CDR2 FQGNSA. The CDR3 DNA follows: TGTGCCAGCAGCGCCCCGCCCCAGCATCAGTACTTC. It specifies CASSAPPQHQYF.

Comments on this clonotype: Relative to the germline gene, one junction end is altered; a read error may explain this. The rearrangement joins TRBV20-1 to TRBJ2-3; D is ambiguous. There are 14 residues in the CDR3. Per germline, CDR1 DFQATT and CDR2 SNEGSKA (reference sequence). CDR3 in DNA: TGCAGTGCTGGAGACGGCGGTAGCACAGATACGCAGTATTTT. It specifies CSAGDGGSTDTQYF.

This clonotype was seen a handful of times. J is TRBJ2-5 and V is TRBV20-1, with D maybe TRBD2 (5 bases). V gave up 5 bases and J gave up 5 bases, with 18 bases separating them. The CDR3 loop spans 14 amino acids. The germline CDR1 and CDR2 sequences are DFQATT and SNEGSKA (reference sequence). The CDR3 here is CSAQSTRGEETQYF. In nucleotides, the CDR3 is TGCAGTGCTCAGAGTACGCGTGGGGAGGAGACCCAGTACTTC.

This clonotype was seen a few times. V and J are TRBV7-9 and TRBJ2-2; D perhaps matches TRBD2 (6 bases). V was pared by 0 bases and J by 6 bases, with 8 bases between. The germline V gene encodes CDR1 SEHNR and CDR2 FQNEAQ (reference sequence). The CDR3 has 14 amino acids. CDR3 coding DNA: TGTGCCAGCAGCTTAGCGGAGGGCGCCGGGGAGCTGTTTTTT. It encodes CASSLAEGAGELFF.

The chain links TRBV20-1 to TRBJ2-7; D is perhaps TRBD2 (7 bases). Germline V CDR1 and CDR2: DFQATT, SNEGSKA (reference sequence). The CDR3 contains 14 residues. Trimming left V 0 bases short and J 6 bases short, with 15 bases between. CDR3 protein: CSARDLRGGGEQYF. Here the CDR3 DNA reads TGCAGTGCTAGAGATTTAAGGGGGGGGGGCGAGCAGTACTTC.

In DNA, the CDR3 is TGCGCCAGCAGCTTGGAAGGGACAGGGGGCTTGGTTCAGCCCCAGCATTTT. Amino acid sequence: CASSLEGTGGLVQPQHF. The J gene is TRBJ1-5, the V gene TRBV5-1, with TRBD1 identical over 12 bases. Per the germline V gene, CDR1 is SGHRS and CDR2 is YFSETQ. Trimming took 0 bases from V and 6 from J; bases not matched to a gene: 7. The CDR3 runs 17 residues.

The chain links TRBV7-8 to TRBJ2-3, with 10 bases lining up with TRBD2. This CDR3 has 14 residues. Per the germline V gene, CDR1 is SGHVS and CDR2 is FQNEAQ. J lost 14 bases, V lost 3 bases, and 11 bases had no gene match. The CDR3 region is CASSLGPSSGSPYF. The CDR3 bases are TGTGCCAGCAGCTTGGGACCTTCTAGCGGGAGTCCGTATTTT.

The CDR3 DNA follows: TGTGCCAGCAGTGAAATAGAGGAGAAACTGTTTTTT. Its protein product is CASSEIEEKLFF. This chain joins TRBV6-1 and TRBJ1-4; D remains unclear. Germline V gene lookup returns CDR1 MNHNS and CDR2 SASEGT. This CDR3 comprises 12 residues. The V and J ends lost 2 bases and 11 bases respectively, with 9 bases between them.